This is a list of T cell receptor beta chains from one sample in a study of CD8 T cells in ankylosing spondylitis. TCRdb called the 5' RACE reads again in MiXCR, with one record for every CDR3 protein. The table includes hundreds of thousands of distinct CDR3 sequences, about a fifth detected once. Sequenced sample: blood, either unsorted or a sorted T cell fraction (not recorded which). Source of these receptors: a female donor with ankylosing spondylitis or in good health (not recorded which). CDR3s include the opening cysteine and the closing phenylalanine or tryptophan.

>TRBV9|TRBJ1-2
CASSVDPRGSGYTF
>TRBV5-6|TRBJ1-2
CASSLIAGGGYGYTF
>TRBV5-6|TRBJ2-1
CASSPMTSPEQFF
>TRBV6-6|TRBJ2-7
CASSYRDRDEQYF
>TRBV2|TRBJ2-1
CASKHGGRFYNEQFF
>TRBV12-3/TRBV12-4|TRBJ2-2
CASSSRLSGGELFF
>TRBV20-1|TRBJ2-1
CSAPPDPQNEQFF
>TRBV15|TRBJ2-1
CATSRDLAGEQFF
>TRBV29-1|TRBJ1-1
CSVQVARTEAFF
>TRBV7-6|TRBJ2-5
CASSLMGVQETQYF
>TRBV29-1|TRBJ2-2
CSVDRATGELFF
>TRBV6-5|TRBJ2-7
CASSYVSSGRAGVEQYF
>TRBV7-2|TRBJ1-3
CASSQGTGGNTIYF
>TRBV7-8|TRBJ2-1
CASSLQLRSYNEQFF
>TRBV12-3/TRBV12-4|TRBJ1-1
CASSLWDEAFF
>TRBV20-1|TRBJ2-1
CSASGTLYNEQFF
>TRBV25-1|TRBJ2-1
CASSAAGGGYEQFF
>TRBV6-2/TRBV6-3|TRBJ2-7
CAIKLTSGRATEQYF
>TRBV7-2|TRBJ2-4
CASSLATAKNIQYF
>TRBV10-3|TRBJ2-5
CASRTDRGGETQYF
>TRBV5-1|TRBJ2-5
CASSLGLAGQKETQYF
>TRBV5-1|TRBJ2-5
CASSLGVRTETQYF
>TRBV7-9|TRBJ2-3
CASRQSGVSTDTQYF
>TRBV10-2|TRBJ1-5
CASRAGGAGQPQHF
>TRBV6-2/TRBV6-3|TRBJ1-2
CASENRNYGYTF
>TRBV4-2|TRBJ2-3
CASSPRAGGSDTQYF
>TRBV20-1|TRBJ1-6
CSAPRRGGVDSPLHF
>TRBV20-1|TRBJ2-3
CSASDTRTFTDTQYF
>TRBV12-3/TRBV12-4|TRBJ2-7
CASSWGQGKEQYF
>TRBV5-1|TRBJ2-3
CASSLGTTDMQYF
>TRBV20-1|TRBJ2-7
CSATDRLAGGSEQYF
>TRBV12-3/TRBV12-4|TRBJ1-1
CASSRGARTEAFF
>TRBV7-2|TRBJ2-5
CASSLDGIREETQYF
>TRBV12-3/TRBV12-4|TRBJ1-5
CASSASGGSGNQPQHF
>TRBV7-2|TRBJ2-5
CASSSNRTGVGETQYF
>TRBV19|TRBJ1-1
CASSRERGRRTFF
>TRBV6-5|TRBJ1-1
CASSTDRVRTEAFF
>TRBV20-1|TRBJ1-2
CSARLKGGEDYGYTF
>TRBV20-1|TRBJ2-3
CSRTLGMRDTQYF
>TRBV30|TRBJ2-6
CAWSYLRGAGVNVLTF
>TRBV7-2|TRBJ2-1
CASSRMGLNEQFF
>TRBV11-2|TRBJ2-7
CASSTRGTGPEKAYEQYF
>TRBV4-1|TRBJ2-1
CATSPSRTGGQLGEQFF
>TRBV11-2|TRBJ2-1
CASSLVGLASYNEQFF
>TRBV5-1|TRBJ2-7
CASSLGGTGGATYEQYF